Listed below are T cell receptor beta chains from one sample, sequenced in a study of regulatory T cells in long-lasting Graves disease. TCRdb reanalysed the multiplex PCR reads using MiXCR and keeps one entry per CDR3 protein. The repertoire holds about half a million distinct CDR3 sequences, with around 12% as singletons. This sample was shared with a second study, whose subject was T cells in Graves' hyperthyroidism and ophthalmopathy.

The sequences come from peripheral blood mononuclear cells (PBMCs), collected at new diagnosis, from a patient treated with antithyroid drugs. The source of these receptors is a woman in her 30s with Graves disease. CDR3s include the opening cysteine and the closing phenylalanine or tryptophan. The D gene is left open where the match is weak. A clone size is listed for some rows: how often the clone was seen (once, few, many), or a class if it is expanded.

j_call | clone_size | v_call | d_call | cdr3_nt | cdr3_aa
TRBJ2-7 | few | TRBV18 | TRBD2 | TGTGCCAGCTCATCGACCGGGACTAGCGGGAGTTACGAGCAGTACTTC | CASSSTGTSGSYEQYF
TRBJ2-3 | many | TRBV10-3 | - | TGTGCCATCAGTGCATACGGGGGCCCGCCGGCGCAGTATTTT | CAISAYGGPPAQYF
TRBJ2-3 | few | TRBV6-1 | - | TGTGCCAGCGGGACGGGAGACGATCGAGATACGCAGTATTTT | CASGTGDDRDTQYF
TRBJ1-1 | many | TRBV11-2 | TRBD1 | TGTGCCAGCAGCCCCAACCAGGGACAGGGGAACACTGAAGCTTTCTTT | CASSPNQGQGNTEAFF
TRBJ2-7 | - | TRBV7-6 | - | TGTGCCAGCAGCTTCGGGAGCCTCGGCGAGCAGTACTTC | CASSFGSLGEQYF
TRBJ2-1 | many | TRBV11-2 | TRBD2 | TGTGCCAGCAGTTACGGGACTAGCGGCTACAATGAGCAGTTCTTC | CASSYGTSGYNEQFF
TRBJ2-7 | few | TRBV10-3 | - | TGTGCCACCTCCCAGGATTCCTACGAGCAGTACTTC | CATSQDSYEQYF
TRBJ1-2 | few | TRBV4-1 | - | TGCGCCAGCAGCCAAAGGGGGATCGATGGCTACACCTTC | CASSQRGIDGYTF
TRBJ1-1 | many | TRBV25-1 | - | TGTGCCAGCAGACAGGGCGCTGACCTACAAGCTTTCTTT | CASRQGADLQAFF
TRBJ2-7 | many | TRBV2 | - | TGTGCCAGCTGGACAGAGGACGAGCAGTACTTC | CASWTEDEQYF
TRBJ2-6 | few | TRBV4-3 | - | TGCGCCAGCAGCCAAGGTATTGCGGATTACTCTGGGGCCAACGTCCTGACTTTC | CASSQGIADYSGANVLTF
TRBJ1-3 | many | TRBV5-6 | - | TGCGCCAGCAGCTTGGATAGGGGAAACACCATATATTTT | CASSLDRGNTIYF
TRBJ2-5 | many | TRBV5-4 | - | TGTGCCAGCAGCTCGCAAATTAGCGGTAGGGCGGAGACCCAGTACTTC | CASSSQISGRAETQYF
TRBJ1-4 | many | TRBV2 | - | TGTGCCAGCAGTGAACGCGGTTTCGCAACTAATGAAAAACTGTTTTTT | CASSERGFATNEKLFF
TRBJ1-6 | - | TRBV27 | - | TGTGCCAGCAGTTCAGCACGGGGGTCACCCCTCCACTTT | CASSSARGSPLHF
TRBJ1-1 | many | TRBV19 | - | TGTGCGAGTCGGAGGACTGAAGCTTTCTTT | CASRRTEAFF
TRBJ2-7 | once | TRBV2 | - | TGTGCCAGCGGTAAGGTCTACGAGCAGTACTTC | CASGKVYEQYF
TRBJ1-5 | many | TRBV28 | - | TGTGCCAGCAGTTTAGGAGTTACTGTAAATCAGCCCCAGCATTTT | CASSLGVTVNQPQHF
TRBJ2-1 | - | TRBV6-1 | - | TGTGCCAGCAGTGACCCCCCGGGGTTCCTAGGGCAATTTTTCTTC | CASSDPPGFLGQFFF
TRBJ2-1 | many | TRBV27 | - | TGTGCCAGCGGCAGGGAGCCCTACAATGAGCAGTTCTTC | CASGREPYNEQFF
TRBJ1-2 | few | TRBV28 | - | - | CASSHFQAYRGHLRFGDPLF
TRBJ2-1 | - | TRBV7-3 | - | TGTGCCAGCAGCTGGAAAGCGACCGACAATGAGCAGTTCTTC | CASSWKATDNEQFF
TRBJ1-1 | few | TRBV28 | - | TGTGCCAGCAGAAATGGGGGGGGCGTAACTAGATATACTGAAGCTTTCTTT | CASRNGGGVTRYTEAFF
TRBJ2-3 | many | TRBV28 | TRBD2 | TGTGCCAGTTATACGACTAGCGGCAGCACAGATACGCAGTATTTT | CASYTTSGSTDTQYF
TRBJ1-1 | many | TRBV18 | - | TGTGCCAGCTCTCCCCTAGGGGGGAGTGACACTGAAGCTTTCTTT | CASSPLGGSDTEAFF
TRBJ1-5 | - | TRBV7-2 | TRBD1 | TGTGCCAGCAGCTCCTCAACAGGGGACCAGCCCCAGCATTTT | CASSSSTGDQPQHF
TRBJ1-1 | many | TRBV19 | - | TGTGCCAGTAGACGGGCGATCTGGGGCAGGGGAAAGGTCACTGAAGCTTTCTTT | CASRRAIWGRGKVTEAFF
TRBJ1-3 | few | TRBV10-3 | - | TGTGCCATCAGCGACCCGAACAGAAGCTCTGGAAACACCATATATTTT | CAISDPNRSSGNTIYF
TRBJ1-1 | many | TRBV5-1 | - | TGCGCCAGCAGCTTGGTAGGGCCGATGGGGAACACTGAAGCTTTCTTT | CASSLVGPMGNTEAFF
TRBJ2-3 | - | TRBV6-1 | - | TGTGCCGGCAATAACCGGGGCCACAGCACAGATACGCAGTATTTT | CAGNNRGHSTDTQYF
TRBJ1-4 | - | TRBV2 | TRBD1 | TGTGCCAGCAGTCTGCAGGGGGCGAGCGCTAATGAAAAACTGTTTTTT | CASSLQGASANEKLFF
TRBJ2-7 | many | TRBV12-3/TRBV12-4 | TRBD1 | TGTGCCAGCAGTTTTTCGCCAGGGGGCTTCGGGTACGAGCAGTACTTC | CASSFSPGGFGYEQYF
TRBJ1-1 | many | TRBV6-2/TRBV6-3 | - | TGTGCCAGCAGCCCCGGGGGAAGCGTGAACACTGAAGCTTTCTTT | CASSPGGSVNTEAFF
TRBJ2-2 | many | TRBV15 | TRBD2 | TGTGCCACCAGCAGCACAACCCCCTGGGGGGGACGCACCGGGGAGCTGTTTTTT | CATSSTTPWGGRTGELFF
TRBJ1-4 | few | TRBV12-3/TRBV12-4 | - | TGTGCCAGCAGTTTTCAGGGACCCGAAAAACTGTTTTTT | CASSFQGPEKLFF
TRBJ1-1 | many | TRBV19 | - | TGTGCTACAAGCGTTAGTCCGAACACTGAAGCTTTCTTT | CATSVSPNTEAFF
TRBJ2-2 | - | TRBV28 | - | TGTGCCAGCAGTTCCACCGGGGCCGATACCGGGGAGCTGTTTTTT | CASSSTGADTGELFF
TRBJ2-1 | - | TRBV27 | TRBD2 | TGTGCCAGCAGTTTATCTCCCAGGGTAGCGGGAGGATCCTACAATGAGCAGTTCTTC | CASSLSPRVAGGSYNEQFF
TRBJ1-4 | many | TRBV20-1 | - | TGCAGTGCCATGACAGTGGCAAATGAAAAACTGTTTTTT | CSAMTVANEKLFF
TRBJ1-1 | few | TRBV9 | - | TGTGCCAGCAGCCCCCAGGCAGGGATGGAGGGGAACACTGAAGCTTTCTTT | CASSPQAGMEGNTEAFF
TRBJ2-3 | few | TRBV7-9 | TRBD1 | TGTGCCAGCAGCTTATTGACAGGGCGCACAGATACGCAGTATTTT | CASSLLTGRTDTQYF